This T cell receptor beta chain was identified during a study of cytomegalovirus exposure and HLA in healthy donors. General observations from the study: The study designated 150 or so TCR beta chains cytomegalovirus-associated.

The CDR3 extends over 13 amino acids. Trimming removed 4 bases from V and 10 bases from J, with 15 bases in between. CDR1 SGHDT and CDR2 YYEEEE come from the germline V gene. PCR employed 60 Vbeta and 13 Jbeta primers. Sequenced by immunoSEQ multiplex PCR; TCRdb stores in-frame clones only, minus some. The sample has fewer than 200,000 clones; 82% are singletons. In the case of this clone: Antigen unknown.

This sequence was found in a girl aged 2-9 years in good health and CMV-seropositive. The chain couples TRBV5-6 to TRBJ2-1; D perhaps matches TRBD2 (6 bases). The sample comprised PBMCs. For the CDR3, the DNA is TGTGCCAGCAGCCCGACTAGGTTGGGGGAGCAGTTCTTC. Residues: CASSPTRLGEQFF. The whole variable domain, remainder taken from reference TRBV5-6 and TRBJ2-1, is DAGVTQSPTHLIKTRGQQVTLRCSPKSGHDTVSWYQQALGQGPQFIFQYYEEEERQRGNFPDRFSGHQFPNYSSELNVNALLLGDSALYLCASSPTRLGEQFFGPGTRLTVL.